The 26 T cell receptor beta chains in this list originate from one sample, sequenced in a study of cytomegalovirus exposure and HLA in healthy donors. Sequenced by immunoSEQ multiplex PCR; TCRdb stores in-frame clones only, minus some. This sample has tens of thousands of clones, with 96% found just once. The sequenced sample was PBMCs. The receptors here all came from a woman under 30 in good health and CMV-seropositive.

CDR3 in amino acids: CASSLARLADNEQFF. The CDR3 bases are TGTGCCAGCAGCTTAGCGAGACTAGCGGACAATGAGCAGTTCTTC. The gene calls are TRBV7-2 and TRBJ2-1; the match to TRBD2 covers 9 bases. With V trimmed by 0 bases and J by 5 bases, 2 bases remained unmatched. Germline CDR1 is SGHTA and CDR2 is FQGNSA. The CDR3 is 15 residues long.

The chain has TRBV2 and TRBJ1-4; D remains ambiguous. Deletions cut 6 bases from V and 0 bases from J, with 8 bases between. Germline V gene data show CDR1 as SNHLY and CDR2 as FYNNEI. The CDR3 has 14 amino acids. CDR3 sequence: CASSEIATNEKLFF. The CDR3 bases are TGTGCCAGCAGCGAGATTGCAACTAATGAAAAACTGTTTTTT. Complete variable domain (other parts from reference TRBV2 and TRBJ1-4): EPEVTQTPSHQVTQMGQEVILRCVPISNHLYFYWYRQILGQKVEFLVSFYNNEISEKSEIFDDQFSVERPDGSNFTLKIRSTKLEDSAMYFCASSEIATNEKLFFGSGTQLSVL.

This rearrangement joins TRBV5-4 to TRBJ1-5; no reliable D call. V shed 3 bases and J shed 9 bases, with 13 bases lying between them. CDR3 length equals 13 residues. Germline V gives CDR1 SGHNT, CDR2 YYREEE (reference sequence). The CDR3 region is CASSSQAGGPQHF. CDR3 DNA: TGTGCCAGCAGCTCTCAGGCCGGAGGGCCCCAGCATTTT.

The gene calls are TRBV7-3 and TRBJ2-7; 8 positions match TRBD2. With V trimmed by 6 bases and J by 7 bases, 20 bases remained unmatched. Germline CDR1 and CDR2: SGHTA and FQGTGA. This CDR3 region has 17 residues. CDR3: CASRNRVRDSGEVEQYF. The CDR3, as DNA: TGTGCCAGCAGAAACAGGGTGAGGGATAGCGGGGAAGTGGAGCAGTACTTC.

This chain links TRBV4-2 with TRBJ2-1; 12 bases match TRBD2. This CDR3 is 16 amino acids long. CDR1 is LGHNA, CDR2 YNFKEQ, per germline. Trimming at V came to 2 bases and at J to 8 bases, leaving 7 bases not matched to a gene. The DNA of the CDR3 is TGTGCCAGCAGCCAAACGGGACTAGCGGGTGGCGATGAGCAGTTCTTC. Its translation: CASSQTGLAGGDEQFF.

CDR3 region: CASSSRTIYEQYF. In nucleotides, the CDR3 is TGTGCCAGCAGCTCCCGGACTATCTACGAGCAGTACTTC. V usage is TRBV7-2 and J usage is TRBJ2-7; D possibly corresponds to TRBD2 (6 bases). Germline CDR1 SGHTA, CDR2 FQGNSA. The CDR3 is 13 amino acids. V lost 4 bases, J lost 3 bases, and 10 bases lay in between.

The chain links TRBV28 to TRBJ2-1; TRBD2 aligns across 11 bases. V gave up 4 bases and J gave up 5 bases; unmatched junction bases: 4. The CDR3 is 15 amino acids. Germline V CDR1 and CDR2: MDHEN, SYDVKM. CDR3 sequence: CASSSGLAGHNEQFF. Here the CDR3 DNA reads TGTGCCAGCAGTTCAGGACTAGCGGGCCACAATGAGCAGTTCTTC.

The CDR3 bases are TGTGCCATCCGACAGGGGACTCATTCACCCCTCCACTTT. Translating gives CAIRQGTHSPLHF. The chain links TRBV6-6 to TRBJ1-6, with TRBD1 matching over 8 bases. Trimming took 10 bases from V and 8 from J; bases not matched to a gene: 7. The CDR3 sequence is 13 residues long. Germline-derived CDR1 and CDR2 are MNHNY and SVGAGI (reference sequence).

The count of this clone is one. The chain carries TRBV19 and TRBJ1-2; no reliable D call. Germline loops: CDR1 LNHDA, CDR2 SQIVND (reference sequence). The CDR3 is 13 amino acids. Trimming removed 4 bases at V and 7 bases at J, with 13 bases between. The CDR3 bases are TGTGCCAGTAGTAAAGGGAGTAGGGTTGGCTACACCTTC. Residues: CASSKGSRVGYTF.

J is TRBJ2-1 and V is TRBV25-1; 8 nucleotides align to TRBD2. V gave up 9 bases and J gave up 0 bases; unmatched junction bases: 13. The CDR3 covers 17 residues. Germline V gene lookup returns CDR1 MGHDK and CDR2 SYGVNS. CDR3 region: CARTGGEGRSSYNEQFF. Here the CDR3 DNA reads TGTGCCAGGACCGGGGGGGAGGGGAGGAGCTCCTACAATGAGCAGTTCTTC.

This clone was detected only once. The genes are TRBV7-3 and TRBJ2-7, with a weak D call TRBD2 (5 bases). Germline assignment: CDR1 SGHTA and CDR2 FQGTGA. This CDR3 has 14 amino acids. V lost 8 bases to trimming and J lost 2 bases, with 16 bases between them. DNA for the CDR3: TGTGCCAGCTCTCCGGGGAGCGGCCCCTACGAGCAGTACTTC. Protein product: CASSPGSGPYEQYF. Supplemented by reference TRBV7-3 and TRBJ2-7, the full variable domain reads GAGVSQTPSNKVTEKGKYVELRCDPISGHTALYWYRQSLGQGPEFLIYFQGTGAADDSGLPNDRFFAVRPEGSVSTLKIQRTERGDSAVYLCASSPGSGPYEQYFGPGTRLTVT.

The chain couples TRBV28 to TRBJ2-3, with TRBD2 matching over 8 bases. The CDR3 has 19 amino acids. Germline V gives CDR1 MDHEN, CDR2 SYDVKM. V trimming: 2 bases; J trimming: 3 bases; junction bases outside the gene matches: 16. CDR3 sequence: CASSLSRLKKREITDTQYF. CDR3 bases: TGTGCCAGCAGTTTAAGCAGGCTCAAGAAGCGGGAGATAACAGATACGCAGTATTTT.

This chain joins TRBV9 and TRBJ2-5; 12 bases map to TRBD2. This CDR3 is 15 amino acids long. V shed 2 bases, J shed 4 bases, and the junction held 3 bases outside the gene matches. Looked up from germline, CDR1 is SGDLS and CDR2 is YYNGEE. The CDR3 reads CASSVTSGSGETQYF. CDR3 coding DNA: TGTGCCAGCAGCGTGACTAGCGGGAGTGGAGAGACCCAGTACTTC.

The chain employs TRBV7-6 and TRBJ2-7; the match to TRBD1 covers 12 bases. V shed 6 bases and J 5 bases; nucleotides not matched to a gene: 8. In germline, CDR1 is SGHVS, CDR2 FNYEAQ. This CDR3 is built from 15 residues. CDR3: CASSPPGQGAHEQYF. The CDR3 DNA reads TGTGCCAGCAGTCCCCCGGGACAGGGGGCTCACGAGCAGTACTTC. The whole variable domain, remainder taken from reference TRBV7-6 and TRBJ2-7, is GAGVSQSPRYKVTKRGQDVALRCDPISGHVSLYWYRQALGQGPEFLTYFNYEAQQDKSGLPNDRFSAERPEGSISTLTIQRTEQRDSAMYRCASSPPGQGAHEQYFGPGTRLTVT.

V is TRBV20-1 and J is TRBJ2-5; D gene uncertain. Germline lookup yields CDR1 DFQATT and CDR2 SNEGSKA (reference sequence). This CDR3 is built from 11 residues. V gave up 2 bases and J gave up 5 bases, with 6 bases separating them. This chain's CDR3 is CSARSPETQYF. CDR3 nucleotides: TGCAGTGCTAGATCCCCGGAGACCCAGTACTTC.

This sequence joins TRBV28 and TRBJ2-2; TRBD2 aligns across 8 bases. CDR1 is MDHEN and CDR2 is SYDVKM in the germline V gene. This CDR3 is 15 amino acids long. The V gene end was trimmed by 7 bases and the J gene end by 4 bases; junction bases not matched to a gene: 8. The CDR3 DNA is TGTGCCAGCACCACTCGGGGGACTAGCACCGGGGAGCTGTTTTTT. Translation gives CASTTRGTSTGELFF.

The chain couples TRBV6-5 to TRBJ2-3; tentatively, D is TRBD2 (5 bases). The CDR3 sequence is 12 residues long. Looked up from germline, CDR1 is MNHEY and CDR2 is SVGAGI. The germline V and J ends were trimmed by 8 bases and 8 bases, with 14 bases remaining between them. The chain's CDR3 is CASGPPEGTQYF. CDR3 sequence (DNA): TGTGCCAGCGGGCCTCCCGAGGGTACGCAGTATTTT.

The genes are TRBV21-1 and TRBJ1-5; TRBD1 was called by the table and not checked on the DNA. TRBV21-1 is given as a pseudogene. CDR3 size: 18 residues. The CDR3 nucleotides read TGTGCCAGCAGCAAGCAATATCCGACAGGGGAAGACAATCAGCCCCAGCATTTT. This sequence encodes CASSKQYPTGEDNQPQHF.

The chain links TRBV6-5 to TRBJ1-3; TRBD1 aligns across 8 bases. Germline V CDR1 and CDR2: MNHEY, SVGAGI. With V trimmed by 2 bases and J by 0 bases, 0 bases remained unmatched. This CDR3 region has 15 residues. For the CDR3, the DNA is TGTGCCAGCAGTTACGGACAGGGCTCTGGAAACACCATATATTTT. Amino acid sequence: CASSYGQGSGNTIYF.

The chain links TRBV27 to TRBJ2-3; TRBD2 agrees at 10 bases. Germline V gene sequence: CDR1 MNHEY, CDR2 SMNVEV (reference sequence). CDR3 length equals 15 residues. Trimming cost V 5 bases and J 3 bases; bases outside gene matches: 5. The CDR3: CASSLAGAETDTQYF. The CDR3 DNA follows: TGTGCCAGCAGTCTAGCGGGAGCGGAAACAGATACGCAGTATTTT.

The DNA for the CDR3 is TGTGCCAGCAGTGAACAGACAACAGTCAGGGAGACCCAGTACTTC. Encoded protein: CASSEQTTVRETQYF. This sequence joins TRBV6-1 and TRBJ2-5; unclear D gene. The ends were cut back, 2 bases at V and 5 bases at J, with 15 bases in the middle. The CDR3 is 15 residues long. Germline V CDR1 and CDR2: MNHNS, SASEGT.

The sample holds one count of this clone. The chain uses TRBV29-1 and TRBJ2-1, with 8 bases identical to TRBD2. J was trimmed by 6 bases and V by 2 bases; bases with no gene match: 9. From germline, CDR1 is SQVTM and CDR2 ANQGSEA. CDR3 length: 15 amino acids. The CDR3 bases are TGCAGCGTTGAAAAAGGGAGGACTAGCCGCAATGAGCAGTTCTTC. This encodes CSVEKGRTSRNEQFF.

CDR3 nucleotides: TGTGCTTCTGGAGGACTATCCTACGAGCAGTACTTC. Translation gives CASGGLSYEQYF. The chain combines TRBV7-9 with TRBJ2-7; D is perhaps TRBD2 (6 bases). Germline lookup yields CDR1 SEHNR and CDR2 FQNEAQ (reference sequence). This CDR3 region has 12 residues.

This sequence joins TRBV7-2 and TRBJ2-7, with a weak D call TRBD2 (5 bases). CDR1 is SGHTA, CDR2 FQGNSA, per germline. The CDR3 length is 13 residues. Trimming removed 4 bases from V and 4 bases from J, with 11 bases in between. The CDR3 DNA is TGTGCCAGCAGCTACGACCCGGGGTACGAGCAGTACTTC. Amino acid sequence: CASSYDPGYEQYF.

In this sample, this clone turned up a few times. This chain links TRBV4-3 with TRBJ2-1, with 10 bases fitting TRBD2. Germline values: CDR1 LGHNA, CDR2 YSLEER. V shed 4 bases, J shed 5 bases, and the junction held 5 bases outside the gene matches. CDR3 length: 15 amino acids. This chain's CDR3 is CASSLTGLANNEQFF. CDR3 coding DNA: TGCGCCAGCAGCCTCACGGGACTAGCGAACAATGAGCAGTTCTTC.

This clone came up a few times. The genes are TRBV9 and TRBJ2-3, with 10 bases lining up with TRBD2. Germline V lookup: CDR1 SGDLS, CDR2 YYNGEE. Trimming removed 3 bases from V and 0 bases from J; junction bases left unmatched: 4. The CDR3 is made up of 16 amino acids. The CDR3 here is CASSDLAGESTDTQYF. The CDR3 nucleotides are TGTGCCAGCAGCGATCTAGCGGGAGAGAGCACAGATACGCAGTATTTT.